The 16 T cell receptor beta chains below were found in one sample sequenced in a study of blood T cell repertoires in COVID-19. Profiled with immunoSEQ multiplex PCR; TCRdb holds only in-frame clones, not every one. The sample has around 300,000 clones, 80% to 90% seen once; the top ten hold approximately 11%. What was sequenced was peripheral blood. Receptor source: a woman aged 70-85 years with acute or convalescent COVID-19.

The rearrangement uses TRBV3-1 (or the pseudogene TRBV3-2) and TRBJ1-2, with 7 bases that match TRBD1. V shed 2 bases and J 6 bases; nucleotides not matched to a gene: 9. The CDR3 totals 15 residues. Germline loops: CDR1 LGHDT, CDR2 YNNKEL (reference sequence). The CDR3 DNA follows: TGTGCCAGCAGCCAAAGAGCCAGGGGGGTTGATGGCTACACCTTC. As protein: CASSQRARGVDGYTF.

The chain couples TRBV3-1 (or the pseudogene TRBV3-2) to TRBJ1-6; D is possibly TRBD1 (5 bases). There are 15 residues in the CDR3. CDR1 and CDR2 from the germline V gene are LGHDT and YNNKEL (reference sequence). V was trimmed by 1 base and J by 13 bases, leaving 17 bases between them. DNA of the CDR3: TGTGCCAGCAGCCAAGGTCGGGCGTCCGGGGGGCCCCTCCACTTT. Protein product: CASSQGRASGGPLHF.

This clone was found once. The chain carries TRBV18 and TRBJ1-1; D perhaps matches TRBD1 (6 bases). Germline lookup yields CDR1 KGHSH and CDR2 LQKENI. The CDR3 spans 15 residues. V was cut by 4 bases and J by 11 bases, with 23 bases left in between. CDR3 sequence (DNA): TGTGCCAGCTCACTAATGGACAGTACTCCCTCTGGGGCTTTCTTT. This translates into CASSLMDSTPSGAFF.

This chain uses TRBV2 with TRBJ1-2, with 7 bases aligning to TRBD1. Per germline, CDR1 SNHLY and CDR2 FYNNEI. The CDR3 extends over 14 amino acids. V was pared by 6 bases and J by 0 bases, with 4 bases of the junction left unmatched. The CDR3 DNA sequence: TGTGCCAGCAGCGAGGGACAGCCTAACTATGGCTACACCTTC. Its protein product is CASSEGQPNYGYTF.

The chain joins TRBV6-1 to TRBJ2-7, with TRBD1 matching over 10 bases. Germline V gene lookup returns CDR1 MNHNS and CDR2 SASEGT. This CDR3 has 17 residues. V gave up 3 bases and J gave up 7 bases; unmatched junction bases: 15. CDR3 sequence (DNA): TGTGCCAGCAGTGATAATCCGGGACAGGGGAATGGGGGAGAGCAGTACTTC. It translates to CASSDNPGQGNGGEQYF.

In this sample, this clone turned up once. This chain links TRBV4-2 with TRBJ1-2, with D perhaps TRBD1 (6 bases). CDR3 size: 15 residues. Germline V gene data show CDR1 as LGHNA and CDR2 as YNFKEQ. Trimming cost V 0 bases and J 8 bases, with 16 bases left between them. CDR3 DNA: TGTGCCAGCAGCCAAGACGAGAGGGGGAAGGGCGGCTACACCTTC. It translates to CASSQDERGKGGYTF.

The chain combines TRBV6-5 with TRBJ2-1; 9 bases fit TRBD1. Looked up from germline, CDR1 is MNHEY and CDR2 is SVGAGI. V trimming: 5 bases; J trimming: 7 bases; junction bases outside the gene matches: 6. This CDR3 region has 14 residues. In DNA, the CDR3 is TGTGCCAGCAGTCGACAGGGGGGAATTAATGAGCAGTTCTTC. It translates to CASSRQGGINEQFF.

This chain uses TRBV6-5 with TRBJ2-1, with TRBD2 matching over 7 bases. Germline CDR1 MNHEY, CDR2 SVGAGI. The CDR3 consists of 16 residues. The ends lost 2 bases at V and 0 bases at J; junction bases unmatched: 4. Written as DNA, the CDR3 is TGTGCCAGCAGTTACAGGTGGGGGGGCTCCTACAATGAGCAGTTCTTC. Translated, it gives CASSYRWGGSYNEQFF.

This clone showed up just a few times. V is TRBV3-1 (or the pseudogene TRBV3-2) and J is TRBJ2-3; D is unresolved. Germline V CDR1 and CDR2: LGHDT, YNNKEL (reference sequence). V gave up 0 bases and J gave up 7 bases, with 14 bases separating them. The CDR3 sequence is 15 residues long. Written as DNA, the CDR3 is TGTGCCAGCAGCCAAGAGGCGCTCCAGACAAATACGCAGTATTTT. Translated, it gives CASSQEALQTNTQYF.

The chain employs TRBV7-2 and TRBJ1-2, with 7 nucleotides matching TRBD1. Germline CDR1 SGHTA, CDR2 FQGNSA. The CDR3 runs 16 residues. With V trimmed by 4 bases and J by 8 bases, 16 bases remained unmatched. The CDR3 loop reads CASSSSAGTADGGYTF. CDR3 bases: TGTGCCAGCAGCTCATCCGCCGGGACAGCCGATGGCGGCTACACCTTC.

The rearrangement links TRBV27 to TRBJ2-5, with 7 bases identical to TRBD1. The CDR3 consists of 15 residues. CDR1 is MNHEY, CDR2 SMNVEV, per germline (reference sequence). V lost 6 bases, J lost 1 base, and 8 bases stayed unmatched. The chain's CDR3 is CASRKGQIVQETQYF. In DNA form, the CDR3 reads TGTGCCAGCAGAAAGGGACAGATCGTCCAAGAGACCCAGTACTTC.

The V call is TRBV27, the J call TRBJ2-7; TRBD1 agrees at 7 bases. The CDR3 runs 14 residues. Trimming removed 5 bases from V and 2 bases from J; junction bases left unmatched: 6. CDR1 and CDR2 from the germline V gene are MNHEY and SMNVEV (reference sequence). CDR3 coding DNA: TGTGCCAGCAGTACCCGGACAGGTCCCTACGAGCAGTACTTC. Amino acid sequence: CASSTRTGPYEQYF.

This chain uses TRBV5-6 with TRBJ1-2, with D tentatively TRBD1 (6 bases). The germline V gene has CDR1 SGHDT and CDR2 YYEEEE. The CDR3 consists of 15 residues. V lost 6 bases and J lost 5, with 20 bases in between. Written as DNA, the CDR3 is TGTGCCAGCAACCCTTCCGGGACAAGATTTTATGGCTACACCTTC. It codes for CASNPSGTRFYGYTF.

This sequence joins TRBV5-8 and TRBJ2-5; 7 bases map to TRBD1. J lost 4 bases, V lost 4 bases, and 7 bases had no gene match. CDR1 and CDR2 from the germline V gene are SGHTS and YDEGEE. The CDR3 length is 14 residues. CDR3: CASSATGLGETQYF. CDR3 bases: TGTGCCAGCAGCGCGACAGGGCTTGGAGAGACCCAGTACTTC.

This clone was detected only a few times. CDR3 DNA: TGTGCCAGCAGCCACCCGGGACAGTCCTACGAGCAGTACTTC. Protein sequence: CASSHPGQSYEQYF. This sequence joins TRBV7-2 and TRBJ2-7; 7 nucleotides line up with TRBD1. The CDR3 extends over 14 amino acids. Looked up from germline, CDR1 is SGHTA and CDR2 is FQGNSA. Germline trimming cut 5 bases from V and 1 base from J; bases unmatched to any gene: 5.

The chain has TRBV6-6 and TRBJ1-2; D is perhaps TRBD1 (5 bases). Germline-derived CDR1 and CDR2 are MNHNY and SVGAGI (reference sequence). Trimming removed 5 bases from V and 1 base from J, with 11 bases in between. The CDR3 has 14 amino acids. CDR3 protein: CASSTSTVNYGYTF. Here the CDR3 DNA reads TGTGCCAGCAGTACCTCGACAGTTAACTATGGCTACACCTTC.